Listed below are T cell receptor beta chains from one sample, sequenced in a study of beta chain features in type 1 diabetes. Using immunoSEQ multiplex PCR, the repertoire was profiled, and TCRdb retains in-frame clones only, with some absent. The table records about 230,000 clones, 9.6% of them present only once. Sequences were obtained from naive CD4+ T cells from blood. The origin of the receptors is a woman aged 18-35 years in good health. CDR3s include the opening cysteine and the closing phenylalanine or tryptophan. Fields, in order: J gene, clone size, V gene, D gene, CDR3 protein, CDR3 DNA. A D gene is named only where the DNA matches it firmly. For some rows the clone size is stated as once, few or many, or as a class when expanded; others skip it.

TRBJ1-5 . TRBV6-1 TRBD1 CASYKGGQPNQPQHF TGTGCCAGCTATAAGGGGGGACAGCCCAATCAGCCCCAGCATTTT
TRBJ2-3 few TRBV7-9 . CASSPKTSTDTQYF TGTGCCAGCAGCCCGAAGACTAGCACAGATACGCAGTATTTT
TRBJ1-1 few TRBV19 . CASSIVGRAREAFF TGTGCCAGTAGTATAGTCGGGCGGGCCCGTGAAGCTTTCTTT
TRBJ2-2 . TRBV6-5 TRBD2 CASSYPAGGPGGELFF TGTGCCAGCAGTTACCCAGCGGGAGGGCCGGGCGGGGAGCTGTTTTTT
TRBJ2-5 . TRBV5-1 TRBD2 CASSLTSGGTGETQYF TGCGCCAGCAGCTTGACTAGCGGGGGGACGGGAGAGACCCAGTACTTC
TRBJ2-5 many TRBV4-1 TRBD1 CASSRTGAAETQYF TGCGCCAGCAGCCGGACAGGGGCCGCCGAAACCCAGTACTTC
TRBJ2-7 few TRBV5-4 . CASSLKAGWEQYF TGTGCCAGCAGCTTGAAGGCCGGGTGGGAGCAGTACTTC
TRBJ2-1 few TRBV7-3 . CASSFFSEQFF TGTGCCAGCAGCTTCTTTTCTGAGCAGTTCTTC
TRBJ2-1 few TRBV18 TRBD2 CASSPLSGDSYNEQFF TGTGCCAGCTCACCACTGAGCGGGGACTCCTACAATGAGCAGTTCTTC
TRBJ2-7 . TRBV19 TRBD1 CASSRGQSYEQYF TGTGCCAGTAGTAGGGGACAGTCCTACGAGCAGTACTTC
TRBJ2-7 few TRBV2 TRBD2 CASSRVLAGVEQYF TGTGCCAGCAGTCGGGTACTAGCGGGAGTCGAGCAGTACTTC
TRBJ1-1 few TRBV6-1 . CASSSRDTEAFF TGTGCCAGCAGCTCTCGTGACACTGAAGCTTTCTTT
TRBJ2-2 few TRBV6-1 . CASYATGTGELFF TGTGCCAGCTACGCGACGGGGACCGGGGAGCTGTTTTTT
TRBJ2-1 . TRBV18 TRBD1 CASSMDRGTYNEQFF TGTGCCAGCTCAATGGACAGGGGAACCTACAATGAGCAGTTCTTC
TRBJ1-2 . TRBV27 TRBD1 CASSFRGAGYTF TGTGCCAGCAGTTTCAGGGGGGCCGGCTACACCTTC
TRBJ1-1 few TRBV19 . CASFGGNAEAFF TGTGCCAGTTTTGGAGGGAACGCTGAAGCTTTCTTT
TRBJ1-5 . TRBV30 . CAWSVGGRGQPQHF TGTGCCTGGAGTGTAGGCGGAAGAGGTCAGCCCCAGCATTTT
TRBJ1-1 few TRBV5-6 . CASSLELGVEKTEAFF TGTGCCAGCAGCTTGGAATTAGGGGTCGAGAAAACTGAAGCTTTCTTT
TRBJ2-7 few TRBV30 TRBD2 CAGDIGLAGSYEQYF TGTGCCGGGGATATCGGACTAGCGGGGTCCTACGAGCAGTACTTC
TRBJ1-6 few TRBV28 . CASRDSNSPLHF TGTGCCAGCAGGGACTCTAATTCACCCCTCCACTTT
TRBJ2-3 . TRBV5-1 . CASSQLSGVPDTQYF TGCGCCAGCAGCCAGTTATCTGGTGTGCCAGATACGCAGTATTTT
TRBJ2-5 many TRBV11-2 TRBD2 CATSRGLAVPRVGYF TGTGCCACCTCTCGGGGACTAGCGGTTCCAAGAGTGGGGTACTTC
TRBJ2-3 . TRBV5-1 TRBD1 CASSLTSGQGTDTQYF TGCGCCAGCAGCCTGACATCGGGACAGGGCACAGATACGCAGTATTTT
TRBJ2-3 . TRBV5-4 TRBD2 CASSLMASGDTDTQYF TGTGCCAGCAGCTTGATGGCTAGCGGGGACACAGATACGCAGTATTTT
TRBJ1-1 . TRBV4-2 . CAAGAKVMNTEAFF TGTGCCGCGGGGGCGAAAGTAATGAACACTGAAGCTTTCTTT
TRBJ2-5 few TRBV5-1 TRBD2 CASSWRTSGRAPETQYF TGCGCCAGCAGCTGGAGGACTAGCGGGAGGGCCCCAGAGACCCAGTACTTC
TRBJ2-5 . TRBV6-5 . CASSYVGTPPETQYF TGTGCCAGCAGTTACGTCGGGACTCCGCCAGAGACCCAGTACTTC
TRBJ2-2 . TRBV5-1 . CASSLDRVGTGELFF TGCGCCAGCAGCTTGGACAGGGTGGGCACCGGGGAGCTGTTTTTT
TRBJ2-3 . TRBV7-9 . CASSLVGGDF TGTGCCAGCAGCTTAGTCGGGGGAGATTTT
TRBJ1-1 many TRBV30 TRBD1 CAWSVGTGSMNTEAFF TGTGCCTGGAGTGTCGGGACAGGGAGCATGAACACTGAAGCTTTCTTT
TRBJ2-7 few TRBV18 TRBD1 CASARPRGQGYLVSDEQYF TGTGCCAGCGCACGCCCTCGGGGACAGGGGTATTTAGTTTCCGACGAGCAGTACTTC
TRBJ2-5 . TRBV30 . CAWSVGRGQETQYF TGTGCCTGGAGTGTCGGGAGAGGGCAAGAGACCCAGTACTTC
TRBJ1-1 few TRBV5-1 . CASSLEPDTNTEAFF TGCGCCAGCAGCTTGGAGCCGGACACGAACACTGAAGCTTTCTTT
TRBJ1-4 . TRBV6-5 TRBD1 CASSYSSRQGREKLFF TGTGCCAGCAGTTACTCGAGTCGACAGGGTAGGGAAAAACTGTTTTTT
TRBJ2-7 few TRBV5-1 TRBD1 CASSVTGGNYEQYF TGCGCCAGCAGCGTGACAGGGGGCAATTACGAGCAGTACTTC
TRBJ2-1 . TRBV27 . CASSSILTRNNEQFF TGTGCCAGCAGTTCGATATTGACTAGAAACAATGAGCAGTTCTTC
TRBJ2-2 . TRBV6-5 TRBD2 CASRILAVNTGELFF TGTGCCAGCAGGATACTAGCGGTAAACACCGGGGAGCTGTTTTTT
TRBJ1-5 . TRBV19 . CASSIGGRNQPQHF TGTGCCAGTAGTATCGGAGGGAGGAATCAGCCCCAGCATTTT
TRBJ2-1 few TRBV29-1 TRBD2 CSASRGSGGMSSYNEQFF TGCAGCGCATCCCGAGGCAGCGGGGGCATGAGCTCCTACAATGAGCAGTTCTTC
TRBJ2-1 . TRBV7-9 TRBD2 CASSLGLAGGQNEQFF TGTGCCAGCAGCTTGGGGCTAGCGGGAGGGCAGAATGAGCAGTTCTTC